This T cell receptor beta chain was sequenced during a study of technical replicates of blood from several donors. Germline CDR1 SNHLY, CDR2 FYNNEI. This CDR3 has 13 residues. V was cut by 8 bases and J by 3 bases, with 14 bases left in between. Method: immunoSEQ multiplex PCR; TCRdb's copy keeps in-frame clones and lacks some. The table has 76,000 or so clones, 90% to 95% seen once. The TCR was taken from a human donor in good health. This rearrangement joins TRBV2 to TRBJ2-7; possibly TRBD1 for D (6 bases). The specimen was T cells isolated from PBMCs. The CDR3 is CASRTASFYEQYF. CDR3 bases: TGTGCCAGCCGGACAGCATCTTTCTACGAGCAGTACTTC.